Shown below are 16 T cell receptor beta chains from a single sample sequenced in a study of PD-L1 blockade in urothelial cancer. Profiled with immunoSEQ multiplex PCR; TCRdb holds only in-frame clones, not every one. The table shows 70,000 or so clones, with around nine tenths occurring only once. The sequenced sample was PBMCs, obtained around atezolizumab (anti-PD-L1) treatment. The source is a man in his sixties with urothelial cancer.

The chain couples TRBV6-1 to TRBJ2-2, with TRBD1 matching 10 bases. Germline values: CDR1 MNHNS, CDR2 SASEGT. Germline trimming cut 7 bases from V and 5 bases from J; bases unmatched to any gene: 7. The length of the CDR3 is 15 residues. CDR3 loop: CASIRTGGYTGELFF. The DNA for the CDR3 is TGTGCCAGCATCCGGACAGGGGGTTATACCGGGGAGCTGTTTTTT.

The gene calls are TRBV25-1 and TRBJ2-5, with D hard to call. Germline CDR1 reads MGHDK; CDR2 reads SYGVNS. With 4 bases removed from V and 5 bases from J, the gap between germline ends came to 14 bases. The CDR3 length is 14 residues. For the CDR3, the DNA is TGTGCCAGCAGTGCAGCAAGCTCCAGGGAGACCCAGTACTTC. Translated, it gives CASSAASSRETQYF.

The V call is TRBV5-1, the J call TRBJ2-1; 11 bases align to TRBD2. Germline loops: CDR1 SGHRS, CDR2 YFSETQ. The CDR3 length is 15 residues. V was pared by 5 bases and J by 9 bases, with 10 bases of the junction left unmatched. CDR3 nucleotides: TGCGCCAGCAGGCAACTAGCGGGGGCACCGGGTGAGCAGTTCTTC. Translation gives CASRQLAGAPGEQFF.

This rearrangement joins TRBV21-1 to TRBJ2-2; the table assigns TRBD1, which was not confirmed against the DNA. TRBV21-1 is listed as a pseudogene. This CDR3 contains 16 residues. CDR3 nucleotide sequence: TGTGCCAGCAGCAAAACCCGACAGCCTCGGGCCGGGGAGCTGTTTTTT. It codes for CASSKTRQPRAGELFF.

This clone was counted once. This chain connects TRBV6-4 to TRBJ1-4, with D possibly TRBD1 on 5 matching bases. V shed 2 bases and J shed 5 bases, with 15 bases lying between them. Germline assignment: CDR1 MRHNA and CDR2 SNTAGT. CDR3 length: 16 residues. In DNA, the CDR3 is TGTGCCAGCAGTGACCCCTCGACAAGGACAAATGAAAAACTGTTTTTT. It is translated as CASSDPSTRTNEKLFF.

V is TRBV6-5 and J is TRBJ2-1; 7 bases are shared with TRBD2. The CDR3 contains 13 residues. With 7 bases clipped from V and 0 bases from J, the junction kept 0 bases outside the gene matches. Germline assignment: CDR1 MNHEY and CDR2 SVGAGI. This CDR3 is CASTGGSYNEQFF. CDR3 DNA sequence: TGTGCCAGCACGGGGGGCTCCTACAATGAGCAGTTCTTC.

The chain has TRBV7-2 and TRBJ2-7; 12 bases fit TRBD2. Germline lookup yields CDR1 SGHTA and CDR2 FQGNSA. V was pared by 8 bases and J by 4 bases, with 3 bases of the junction left unmatched. The CDR3 is 13 amino acids. This chain's CDR3 is CASSTSGSYEQYF. The CDR3, as DNA: TGTGCCAGCTCGACTAGCGGGAGTTACGAGCAGTACTTC. The full variable domain, rest sourced from reference TRBV7-2 and TRBJ2-7, is GAGVSQSPSNKVTEKGKDVELRCDPISGHTALYWYRQSLGQGLEFLIYFQGNSAPDKSGLPSDRFSAERTGGSVSTLTIQRTQQEDSAVYLCASSTSGSYEQYFGPGTRLTVT.

CDR3 in amino acids: CASSPEIATNEKLFF. The CDR3 coding sequence is TGTGCCAGCTCACCAGAGATTGCAACTAATGAAAAACTGTTTTTT. This chain connects TRBV18 to TRBJ1-4, with D uncertain. Trimming stripped 2 bases from V and 0 bases from J, with 7 bases between. The germline gives CDR1 KGHSH, CDR2 LQKENI. There are 15 residues in the CDR3.

CDR3 loop: CASSERSGTYSYEQYF. The DNA for the CDR3 is TGTGCCAGCAGTGAGAGGAGCGGGACTTACTCCTACGAGCAGTACTTC. V is TRBV27 and J is TRBJ2-7, with TRBD2 matching over 7 bases. The trim removed 5 bases at V and 0 bases at J, leaving 10 bases unmatched. In germline, CDR1 is MNHEY, CDR2 SMNVEV (reference sequence). The CDR3 is 16 amino acids.

The chain has TRBV18 and TRBJ1-4; no firm D call. The CDR3 has 13 amino acids. V lost 3 bases and J 5 bases, leaving 7 bases between the germline ends. Germline CDR1 and CDR2: KGHSH and LQKENI. The CDR3 DNA is TGTGCCAGCTCACCGCGGCGAAATGAAAAACTGTTTTTT. Its protein is CASSPRRNEKLFF.

The V and J genes are TRBV7-6 and TRBJ2-2, with 11 bases matching TRBD2. With 5 bases clipped from V and 5 bases from J, the junction kept 19 bases outside the gene matches. Germline-derived CDR1 and CDR2 are SGHVS and FNYEAQ. This CDR3 spans 20 amino acids. CDR3 amino acids: CASSPASGLAGGAITGELFF. The DNA of the CDR3 is TGTGCCAGCAGCCCCGCTTCGGGGCTAGCGGGGGGCGCAATTACCGGGGAGCTGTTTTTT.

The rearrangement links TRBV10-2 to TRBJ1-2, with 9 positions matching TRBD1. CDR1 is WSHSY and CDR2 is SAAADI in the germline V gene. V trimming: 8 bases; J trimming: 1 base; junction bases outside the gene matches: 5. This CDR3 has 14 amino acids. CDR3 amino acids: CASWRTGVNYGYTF. DNA for the CDR3: TGCGCCAGCTGGAGGACAGGGGTTAACTATGGCTACACCTTC.

This chain connects TRBV6-6 to TRBJ2-7, with D uncertain. V lost 8 bases to trimming and J lost 5 bases, with 10 bases between them. The CDR3 sequence is 11 residues long. Looked up from germline, CDR1 is MNHNY and CDR2 is SVGAGI (reference sequence). CDR3: CASAGYHEQYF. For the CDR3, the DNA is TGTGCCAGCGCCGGTTATCACGAGCAGTACTTC.

This chain joins TRBV2 and TRBJ1-2, with 9 bases identical to TRBD1. The ends lost 10 bases at V and 7 bases at J; junction bases unmatched: 4. The CDR3 sequence is 11 residues long. Germline CDR1 is SNHLY and CDR2 is FYNNEI. The CDR3 here is CAMEQGAGYTF. In DNA, the CDR3 is TGTGCCATGGAACAGGGGGCTGGCTACACCTTC.

The chain recombines TRBV18 with TRBJ1-1, with no clear D. Looked up from germline, CDR1 is KGHSH and CDR2 is LQKENI. Trimming stripped 3 bases from V and 0 bases from J, with 11 bases between. This CDR3 has 15 amino acids. The DNA for the CDR3 is TGTGCCAGCTCACCCCCACAGCGGCTGAACACTGAAGCTTTCTTT. This sequence encodes CASSPPQRLNTEAFF.

The chain recombines TRBV30 with TRBJ2-7; possible D gene TRBD2, 7 bases. In germline, CDR1 is GTSNPN, CDR2 SVGIG (reference sequence). The V gene lost 1 base and the J gene lost 6 bases, with 16 bases spanning the gap. CDR3 length: 14 amino acids. CDR3 DNA sequence: TGTGCCTGGAGTGCCTACGGGGGGCAAGGCGAGCAGTACTTC. Protein: CAWSAYGGQGEQYF.